The entry that follows covers one T cell receptor (beta chain) sequence. Its antigen is unknown. Base qualities are missing; no much larger clone stands one base away. TCRbeta CDR3 regions were amplified from genomic DNA by means of the immunoSEQ Assay, a bias-controlled multiplex PCR. Concerning the study's data processing: Within the assay, amplification of reference gene primers was used to estimate how many nucleated cells each sample contained. Sequence reads were collapsed and filtered to measure the absolute abundance of every unique TCRbeta CDR3 rearrangement. For each sample, productive Simpson clonality was calculated as the square root of Simpson's diversity index over productive rearrangements. As stored in TCRdb, this immuneACCESS dataset retains in-frame rearrangements with V and J assigned. A fraction of the clones does not appear; measured against another copy, unresolved V genes explain less than half of the discrepancy, and the remainder lacks a known reason. V, J and clone size were drawn from that table, and D and trimming were deduced from the DNA. The sample records about 350,000 clones, 88% of which are singletons. The leading ten clones occupy around 6.6% of the sample.

These data originate in a study of blood T cell repertoires in COVID-19 (dated by TCRdb to 2018 to 2020). Looking at the study overall: The collaborator samples originated in the United States, Italy and Spain and spanned the acute and convalescent phases of COVID-19. The material from the prospective study consisted of cDNA or gDNA derived from T cells, B-cell-depleted T cells, or PBMCs. Subjects who had been exposed to COVID-19, were actively infected with it, or had recovered from it provided the deeply sampled blood TCRbeta repertoires that made up the dataset. The repertoires were released in a freely available public database intended as a resource for research on the immune response to SARS-CoV-2. The samples were drawn from the first 160 participants of the ongoing ImmuneRACE study and from under 1,500 subjects provided by 6 global collaborators. The sample metadata nearly always contained a de-identified subject ID, COVID-19 status, age in years and sex. Where HLA class I and class II types were available, the types were taken from metadata supplied by the sample provider, not from assay-based typing.

The CDR3 runs 14 residues from the cysteine to the phenylalanine. Of the read, only the CDR3 DNA is kept; its 42 bases are in frame from base 1. Sequences GTSNPN (CDR1) and SVGIG (CDR2) are obtained from the germline V gene (reference sequence). The V end loses 4 bases and the J end loses 7 bases, and a stretch of 14 bases separates them. Beyond this particular receptor, the publication reports: Clinical and demographic metadata were provided uncurated, with the amount varying by source and participant.

In Seattle, one collaborating source enrolled patients while the infection was active and tracked those patients longitudinally over the course of disease. The collaborating institutions used their own protocols to collect whole blood in K2EDTA tubes. For TCRbeta analysis, collaborator samples were shipped as frozen whole blood, as isolated PBMCs, or as DNA extracted from either sample type. This chain is built from TRBV30 and TRBJ1-6, and possibly TRBD1, on 6 matching bases. The sequence was collected from a woman in her 70s with COVID-19, enrolled during active disease. Sequencing was done on a sample of peripheral blood. The DNA reads TGTGCCTGGAACCAGGGGTGGAGGAATTCACCCCTCCACTTT. It encodes CAWNQGWRNSPLHF.